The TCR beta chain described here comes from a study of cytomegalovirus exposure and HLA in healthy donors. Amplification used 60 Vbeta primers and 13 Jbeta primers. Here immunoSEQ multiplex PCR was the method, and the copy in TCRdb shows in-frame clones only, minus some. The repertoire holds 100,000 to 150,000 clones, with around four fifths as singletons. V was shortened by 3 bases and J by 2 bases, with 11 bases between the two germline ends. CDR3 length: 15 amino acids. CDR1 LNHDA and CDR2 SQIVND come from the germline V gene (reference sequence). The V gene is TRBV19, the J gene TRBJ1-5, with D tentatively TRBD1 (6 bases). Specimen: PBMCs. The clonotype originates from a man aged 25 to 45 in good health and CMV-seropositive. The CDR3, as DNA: TGTGCCAGTAGTATTCTTGACAGGCGCAATCAGCCCCAGCATTTT. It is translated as CASSILDRRNQPQHF.